This T cell receptor beta chain emerged from a study of blood T cell repertoires in COVID-19. Study at large: Sites across the United States, Italy and Spain contributed samples from acute and convalescent COVID-19.

In the source study's methods: Scientists estimated how many nucleated cells there were by amplifying reference gene primers. Produced via immunoSEQ multiplex PCR; TCRdb's table is partial and in-frame only. The DNA gave D and trimming, while V, J and clone size come from that table. Of about 190,000 clones listed, about 77% are singletons. Participants were aged about 18 to 89 years from some 24 US areas. Donors were grouped by their self-reported clinical history. CDR3 length: 15 residues. The germline gives CDR1 MDHEN, CDR2 SYDVKM. Unmatched junction bases numbered 9, after V lost 5 bases and J lost 8 bases.

The V call is TRBV28, the J call TRBJ1-4; TRBD1 matches 9 bases. Material for sequencing was PBMCs or T cells enriched from blood (not recorded which). The TCR was taken from a woman aged 45-60 years with acute COVID-19. CDR3 coding DNA: TGTGCCAGCAGTGAACGGGACAGGGTACGGGAAAAACTGTTTTTT. Residues: CASSERDRVREKLFF.